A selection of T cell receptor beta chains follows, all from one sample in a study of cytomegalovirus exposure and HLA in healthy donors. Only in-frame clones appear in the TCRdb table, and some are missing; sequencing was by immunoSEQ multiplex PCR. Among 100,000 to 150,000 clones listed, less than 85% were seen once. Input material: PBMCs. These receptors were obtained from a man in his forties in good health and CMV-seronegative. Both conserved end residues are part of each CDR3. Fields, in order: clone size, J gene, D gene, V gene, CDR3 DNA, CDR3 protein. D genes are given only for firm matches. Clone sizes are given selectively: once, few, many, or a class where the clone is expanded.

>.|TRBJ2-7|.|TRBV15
TGTGCCACCAGCAGAGTGTCCTCCGGCGAGCAGTACTTC
CATSRVSSGEQYF
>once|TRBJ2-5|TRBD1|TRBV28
TGTGCCAGCGGCCTTATTCGGACAGGTTGGGAAGAGACCCAGTACTTC
CASGLIRTGWEETQYF
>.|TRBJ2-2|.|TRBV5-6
.
CASFLWTSGRTGELFF
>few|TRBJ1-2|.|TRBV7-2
TGTGCCAGCAGCTTAGTGGAGGGCTCTGGGGGCTACACCTTC
CASSLVEGSGGYTF
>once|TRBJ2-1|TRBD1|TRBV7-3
TGTGCCAGCAGCTTGGACAGGGACAATGAGCAGTTCTTC
CASSLDRDNEQFF
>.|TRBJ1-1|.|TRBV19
TGTGCCAGTAGTAAGACGTTGAGGGCGAACACTGAAGCTTTCTTT
CASSKTLRANTEAFF
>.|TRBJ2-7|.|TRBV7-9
TGTGCCAGCAGCTTAGCAGGGGAGGCCTACGAGCAGTACTTC
CASSLAGEAYEQYF
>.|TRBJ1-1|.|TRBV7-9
TGTGCCAGCAGCTTCGCGGGGAACACTGAAGCTTTCTTT
CASSFAGNTEAFF
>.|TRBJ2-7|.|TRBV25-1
TGTGCCAGCAGTGAACAGGGTTCCTACGAGCAGTACTTC
CASSEQGSYEQYF
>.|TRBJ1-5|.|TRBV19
TGTGCCAGTAGTATACAGGATTTCAATCAGCCCCAGCATTTT
CASSIQDFNQPQHF
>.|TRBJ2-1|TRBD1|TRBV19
TGTGCCAGTAGTCAAACAGGGGGGCCAGGACTTTGGCAGTTCTTC
CASSQTGGPGLWQFF
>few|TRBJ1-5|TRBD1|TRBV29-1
TGCAGCGTCGTCTCGGAGACAGGGGCAGATCAGCCCCAGCATTTT
CSVVSETGADQPQHF
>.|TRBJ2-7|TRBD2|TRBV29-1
TGCAGCGTTGGGCCGACTAGCGGCCTCTACGAGCAGTACTTC
CSVGPTSGLYEQYF
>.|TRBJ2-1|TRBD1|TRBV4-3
TGCGCCAGCAGCCAAGATTCAGGGGGCTTGGGCAATGAGCAGTTCTTC
CASSQDSGGLGNEQFF
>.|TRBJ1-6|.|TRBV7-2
TGTGCCAGCAGCGAAGAGGATTCACCCCTCCACTTT
CASSEEDSPLHF
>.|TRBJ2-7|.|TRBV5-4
TGTGCCAGCAGCTCTAGATCGGAAAGCCTCTACGAGCAGTACTTC
CASSSRSESLYEQYF
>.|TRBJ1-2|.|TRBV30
TGTGCCTGGAGCGATGACAGGAACCATGGCTACACCTTC
CAWSDDRNHGYTF
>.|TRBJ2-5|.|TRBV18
TGTGCCAGCTCACCAGGTACAGACAAAGAGACCCAGTACTTC
CASSPGTDKETQYF
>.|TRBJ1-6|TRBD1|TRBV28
TGTGCCAGCAGTTTAACGGCAGGGGGGTATAATTCACCCCTCCACTTT
CASSLTAGGYNSPLHF
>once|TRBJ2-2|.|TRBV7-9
TGTGCCAGCAGAAAAGGGGTCGACACCGGGGAGCTGTTTTTT
CASRKGVDTGELFF
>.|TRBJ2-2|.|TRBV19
TGTGCCAGCCGCCGGGGCACCGGGGAGCTGTTTTTT
CASRRGTGELFF
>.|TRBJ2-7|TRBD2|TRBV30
TGTGCCTGGAGTGTACTAGCGGGGGCCTACGAGCAGTACTTC
CAWSVLAGAYEQYF
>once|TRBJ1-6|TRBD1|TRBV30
TGTGCCTGGAGTCAGACAGGGGGCGCATATTCACCCCTCCACTTT
CAWSQTGGAYSPLHF
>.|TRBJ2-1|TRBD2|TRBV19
TGTGCCAGTAGTATTCTGTTACGCGGGGGGGCCTACAATGAGCAGTTCTTC
CASSILLRGGAYNEQFF
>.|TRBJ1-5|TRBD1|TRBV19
TGTGCCAGTAGTATTTGGACAGGGGATAGCAATCAGCCCCAGCATTTT
CASSIWTGDSNQPQHF
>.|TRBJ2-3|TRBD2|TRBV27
TGTGCCAGCATAGCGGGCGGGACAGATACGCAGTATTTT
CASIAGGTDTQYF
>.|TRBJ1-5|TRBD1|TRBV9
TGTGCCAGCAGCACCGGGACAGGGGAAAATCAGCCCCAGCATTTT
CASSTGTGENQPQHF
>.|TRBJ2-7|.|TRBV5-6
TGTGCCAGCAGCTTGGAACAGGGAAGTGTTTACTTC
CASSLEQGSVYF
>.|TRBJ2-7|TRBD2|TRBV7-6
TGTGCCAGCAGCCCCCGGGGGGACCCCTACGAGCAGTACTTC
CASSPRGDPYEQYF
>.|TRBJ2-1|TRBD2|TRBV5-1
TGCGCCAGCAGCTTGGCCCGGGCTAGCGGATACAATGAGCAGTTCTTC
CASSLARASGYNEQFF
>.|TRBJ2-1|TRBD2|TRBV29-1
TGCAGCGTTGGAGTAGCGGGAGTGGGTGAGCAGTTCTTC
CSVGVAGVGEQFF
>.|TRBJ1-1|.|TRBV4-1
TGCGCCAGCAGCCAACCCGGGATCACTGAAGCTTTCTTT
CASSQPGITEAFF
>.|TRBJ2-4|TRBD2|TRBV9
TGTGCCAGCAGCGTAGCCGGGACTACGGTAAACATTCAGTACTTC
CASSVAGTTVNIQYF
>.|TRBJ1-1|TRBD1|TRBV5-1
TGCGCCAGCAGGCCGACAGGGGGCGAGAACACTGAAGCTTTCTTT
CASRPTGGENTEAFF
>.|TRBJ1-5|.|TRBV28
TGTGCCAGCAGTTTATTTGCAGGGAAGGTTCAGCCCCAGCATTTT
CASSLFAGKVQPQHF